This TCR beta chain was captured in a study of CD8+ T cells in alopecia areata (dated by TCRdb to between 2018 and 2020). Regarding the research as a whole: Treated patients were enrolled in an open-label pilot trial of oral tofacitinib, 5 to 10 mg twice daily, for moderate-to-severe alopecia areata. RNA came from the PAXgene miRNA kit for fixed scalp, the miRNeasy kit for PBMCs, and the RNeasy kit for mouse skin. Patients stayed on tofacitinib for 6 to 18 months and then had 6 months of follow-up off drug so that delayed response and recurrence could be assessed. Amplification of TCRbeta CDR3 regions was done by immunoSEQ multiplex PCR using 35 Vbeta forward primers and 13 Jbeta reverse primers. Biopsies were taken from tofacitinib-treated patients at baseline and at 4 and 24 weeks of treatment, and a later scalp biopsy was taken in several of the tofacitinib-treated patients. In treated patients, disease severity was measured using the SALT score, which gives the percentage of scalp surface area affected. Human TCRbeta sequencing covered scalp tissue and sorted CD4+ and CD8+ peripheral blood T cells from patchy and totalis/universalis alopecia areata patients and healthy controls. Scalp clonality was compared across normal scalp (n=4), patchy alopecia areata scalp (n=8), and alopecia totalis/universalis scalp (n=8). The study used high-throughput TCRbeta sequencing to examine T cell clonal expansion in alopecia areata, in both the C3H/HeJ mouse model and human patients. Overall study outcomes, separate from this receptor: The treated cohort was small, with a single nonresponder, so links between baseline CD8+ expansion and response need larger studies. Unlike mouse skin, where gammadelta T cells dominate, normal human skin contains resident alphabeta T cells that get sequenced too, which complicates analysis of the scalp TCR repertoire. With tofacitinib, both scalp clonality and the number of expanded CD8+ clones among the top 100 scalp clones went down significantly. Shared TCR sequences between patients were less evident than in mice, which may be partly attributable to HLA diversity in the patient population. Higher clonality and more expanded CD8+ clones were observed in lesional scalp than in normal scalp, particularly in alopecia totalis/universalis, a finding suggestive of antigenic drive. Many expanded lesional clones were found to persist in scalp and blood during tofacitinib treatment, and relapse after treatment cessation may be partly explained by this persistence.

This clone was seen more than once but under ten times. Its antigen is not yet known. Nothing much larger sits one base from this clone, and base qualities are not available. The protocol used for the library was the immunoSEQ multiplex PCR assay. RNA was extracted from all samples and reverse transcribed into cDNA as template for TCR sequencing. SuperScript III was used to make first-strand cDNA, primed with a 2:1 mix of oligo-dT and random hexamers. A synthetic immune receptor repertoire was used to gauge amplification bias, and whatever bias remained was removed computationally. In the original analysis: Raw reads were preprocessed to remove errors, and CDR3 was defined by IMGT conventions from the conserved cysteine to phenylalanine. Clonality was calculated as 1 minus Shannon entropy normalized by log2 of the number of productive unique TCRs. Whether scalp clones were CD4 or CD8 was inferred by matching scalp TCRbeta sequences against CD4 and CD8 repertoires sorted from blood. In TCRdb, the immuneACCESS table is reduced to in-frame sequences with V and J assigned. These tables do not hold every clone; where another copy was compared, an unresolved V gene accounts for under half, and the others remain unexplained. The DNA gave D and trimming, while V, J and clone size come from that table. The sample has some 190,000 clones on record, roughly three fifths of them singletons. The ten largest clonotypes hold 1% to 1.5% of the sample.

The treatment or condition label here, explained by the study, means: oral pan-JAK inhibitor, 5-10 mg twice daily. Lesional scalp punch biopsies and peripheral blood were collected from alopecia areata patients. After PBMCs were isolated by density centrifugation and stained for CD3, CD4 and CD8, a FACSAria was used to sort CD4+ and CD8+ T cells. The CDR3 contains 13 residues, cysteine and phenylalanine counted. Solely the CDR3 DNA is kept, with 39 bases framed from the first base. For CDR1 and CDR2, the germline V gene lists SGHTA and FQGNSA. The V end loses 1 base and the J end loses 1 base, and a stretch of 4 bases separates them.

This sequence uses TRBV7-2 and TRBJ1-1; the D gene lacks a confident call. This receptor was identified in a human donor with alopecia areata. Source: CD4+ T cells sorted from blood, taken at week 44, from a patient treated with tofacitinib. The DNA reads as follows: TGTGCCAGCAGCTTAGATAGGAACACTGAAGCTTTCTTT. Its amino acids are CASSLDRNTEAFF. When the CDR3 is completed using the reference TRBV7-2 and TRBJ1-1 genes on either side, the full variable domain is GAGVSQSPSNKVTEKGKDVELRCDPISGHTALYWYRQSLGQGLEFLIYFQGNSAPDKSGLPSDRFSAERTGGSVSTLTIQRTQQEDSAVYLCASSLDRNTEAFFGQGTRLTVV.